A few counts support the clone carrying this TCR beta chain. Antigen specificity is unknown. The data derive from a study of blood T cells in healthy people across ages. The study, taken as a whole, reports: Long-lived donors carried more naive CD4+ cells and greater diversity than aged donors. In these data, TCR beta diversity tracked strongly with naive T cell percentage.

Through a sample-barcoded 5' primer and a J-beta primer mix, a second PCR was run for roughly 7 to 11 cycles. Each cDNA molecule received a tag from a template-switch adaptor that had 12 random nucleotides. TCRdb recomputed calls from the 5' RACE reads with MiXCR, one row per CDR3 protein. The sample gives about 1.6 million distinct CDR3 sequences, 30% to 40% of which show up once; approximately 10% is in the top ten. After removal of 4 bases from V and 4 bases from J, the junction contained 6 bases not matched to a gene. The CDR3 consists of 15 residues. Germline V gene data show CDR1 as KGHDR and CDR2 as SFDVKD.

The source of this sequence is a woman under 40 in good health. Sequencing was done on a sample of blood. The chain combines TRBV24-1 with TRBJ2-5; 9 nucleotides align to TRBD1. The CDR3 loop is CATSEPGQGGETQYF. Written as DNA, the CDR3 is TGTGCCACCAGTGAACCGGGACAGGGCGGAGAGACCCAGTACTTC.